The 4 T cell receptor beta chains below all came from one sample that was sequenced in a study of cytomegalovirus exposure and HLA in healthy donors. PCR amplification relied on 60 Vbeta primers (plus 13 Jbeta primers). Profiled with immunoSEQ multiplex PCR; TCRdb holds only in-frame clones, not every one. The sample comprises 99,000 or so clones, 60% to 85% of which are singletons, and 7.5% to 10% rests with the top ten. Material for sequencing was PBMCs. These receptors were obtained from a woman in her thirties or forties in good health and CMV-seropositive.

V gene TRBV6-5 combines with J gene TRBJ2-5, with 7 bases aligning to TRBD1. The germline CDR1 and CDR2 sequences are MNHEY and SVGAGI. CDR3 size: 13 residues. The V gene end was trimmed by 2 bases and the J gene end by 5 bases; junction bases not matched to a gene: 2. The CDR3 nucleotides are TGTGCCAGCAGTTACAGGGGGCGGGAGACCCAGTACTTC. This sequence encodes CASSYRGRETQYF.

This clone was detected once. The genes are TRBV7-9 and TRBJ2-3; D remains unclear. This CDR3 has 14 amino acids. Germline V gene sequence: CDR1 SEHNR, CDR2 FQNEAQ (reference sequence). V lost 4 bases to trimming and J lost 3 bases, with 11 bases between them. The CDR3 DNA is TGTGCCAGCAGCTCGAACTTTCCGACAGATACGCAGTATTTT. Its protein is CASSSNFPTDTQYF.

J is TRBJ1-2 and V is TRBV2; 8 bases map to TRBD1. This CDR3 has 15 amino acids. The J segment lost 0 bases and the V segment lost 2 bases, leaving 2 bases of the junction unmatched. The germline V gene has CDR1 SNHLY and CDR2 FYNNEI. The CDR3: CASSEQGATNYGYTF. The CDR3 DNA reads TGTGCCAGCAGTGAACAGGGGGCAACTAACTATGGCTACACCTTC.

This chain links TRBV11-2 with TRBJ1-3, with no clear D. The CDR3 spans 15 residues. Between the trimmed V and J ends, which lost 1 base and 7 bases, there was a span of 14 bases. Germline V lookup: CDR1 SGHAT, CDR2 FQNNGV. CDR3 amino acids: CASSLGLGSGNTIYF. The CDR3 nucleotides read TGTGCCAGCAGCTTAGGTCTGGGATCGGGGAACACCATATATTTT.